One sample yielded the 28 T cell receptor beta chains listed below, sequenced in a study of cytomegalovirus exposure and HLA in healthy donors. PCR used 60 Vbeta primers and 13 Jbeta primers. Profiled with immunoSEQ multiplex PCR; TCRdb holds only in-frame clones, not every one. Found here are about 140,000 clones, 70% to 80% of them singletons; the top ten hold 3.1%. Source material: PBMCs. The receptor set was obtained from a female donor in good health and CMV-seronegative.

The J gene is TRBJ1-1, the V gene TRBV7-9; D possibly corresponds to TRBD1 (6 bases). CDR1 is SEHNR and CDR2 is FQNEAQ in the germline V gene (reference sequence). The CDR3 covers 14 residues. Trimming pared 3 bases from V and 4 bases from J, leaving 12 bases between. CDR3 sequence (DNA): TGTGCCAGCAGCTTCAGGGGAGACAGCACTGAAGCTTTCTTT. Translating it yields CASSFRGDSTEAFF.

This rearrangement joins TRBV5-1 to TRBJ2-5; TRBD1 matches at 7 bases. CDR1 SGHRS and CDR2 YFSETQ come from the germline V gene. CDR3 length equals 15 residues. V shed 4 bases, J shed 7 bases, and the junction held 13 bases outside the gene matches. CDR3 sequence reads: CASSRQQGKERTQYF. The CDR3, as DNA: TGCGCCAGCAGCCGTCAACAGGGGAAGGAGAGGACCCAGTACTTC.

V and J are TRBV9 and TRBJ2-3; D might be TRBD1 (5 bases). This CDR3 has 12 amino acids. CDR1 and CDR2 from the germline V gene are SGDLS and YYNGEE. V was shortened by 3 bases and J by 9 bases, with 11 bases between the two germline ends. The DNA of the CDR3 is TGTGCCAGCAGCGAACAACAGGACACGCAGTATTTT. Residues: CASSEQQDTQYF.

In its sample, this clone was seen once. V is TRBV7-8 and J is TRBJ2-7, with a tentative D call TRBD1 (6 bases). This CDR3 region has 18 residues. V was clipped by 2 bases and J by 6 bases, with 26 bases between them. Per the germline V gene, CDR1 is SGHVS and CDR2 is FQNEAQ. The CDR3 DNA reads TGTGCCAGCAGCTTAAGAGTAGATCCCGGGACACCCCACTGCGAGCAGTACTTC. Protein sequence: CASSLRVDPGTPHCEQYF.

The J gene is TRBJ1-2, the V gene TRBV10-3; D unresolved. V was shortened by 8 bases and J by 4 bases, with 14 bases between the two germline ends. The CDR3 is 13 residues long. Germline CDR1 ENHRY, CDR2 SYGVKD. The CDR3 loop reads CAIGGDSSYGYTF. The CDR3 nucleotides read TGTGCCATCGGTGGCGACTCGAGCTATGGCTACACCTTC.

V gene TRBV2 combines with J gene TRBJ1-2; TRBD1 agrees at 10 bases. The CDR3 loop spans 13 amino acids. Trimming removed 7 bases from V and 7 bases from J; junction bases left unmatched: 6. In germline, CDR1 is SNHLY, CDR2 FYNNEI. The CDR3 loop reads CASKADRGLGYTF. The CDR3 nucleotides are TGTGCCAGCAAGGCTGACAGGGGGCTTGGCTACACCTTC.

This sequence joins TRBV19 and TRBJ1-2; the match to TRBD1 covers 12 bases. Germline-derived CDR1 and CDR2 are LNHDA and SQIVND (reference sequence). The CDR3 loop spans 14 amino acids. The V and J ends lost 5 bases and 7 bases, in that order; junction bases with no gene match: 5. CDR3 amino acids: CASSPGQGAFGYTF. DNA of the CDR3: TGTGCCAGTAGTCCGGGACAGGGGGCTTTTGGCTACACCTTC.

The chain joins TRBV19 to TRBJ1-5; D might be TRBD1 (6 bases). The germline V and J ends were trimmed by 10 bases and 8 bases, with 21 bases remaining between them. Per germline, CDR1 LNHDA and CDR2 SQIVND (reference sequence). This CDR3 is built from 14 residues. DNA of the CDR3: TGTGCCACACAAAACAGGGTCGGAGAGGAGCCCCAGCATTTT. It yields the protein CATQNRVGEEPQHF.

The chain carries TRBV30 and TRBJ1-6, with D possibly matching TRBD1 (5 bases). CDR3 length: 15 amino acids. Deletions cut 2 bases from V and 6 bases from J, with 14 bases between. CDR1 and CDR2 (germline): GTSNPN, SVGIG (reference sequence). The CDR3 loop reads CAWSYWGGANSPLHF. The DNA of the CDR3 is TGTGCCTGGAGTTATTGGGGGGGTGCTAATTCACCCCTCCACTTT.

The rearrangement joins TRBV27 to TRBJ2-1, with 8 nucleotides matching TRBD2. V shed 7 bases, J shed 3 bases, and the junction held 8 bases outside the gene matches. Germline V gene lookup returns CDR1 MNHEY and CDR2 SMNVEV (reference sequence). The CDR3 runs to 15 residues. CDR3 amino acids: CASTLAGLGYNEQFF. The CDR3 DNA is TGTGCCAGCACCTTAGCGGGACTCGGCTACAATGAGCAGTTCTTC.

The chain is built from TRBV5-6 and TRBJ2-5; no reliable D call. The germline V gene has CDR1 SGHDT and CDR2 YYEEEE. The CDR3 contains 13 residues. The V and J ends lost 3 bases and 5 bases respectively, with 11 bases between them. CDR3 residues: CASSSRLSETQYF. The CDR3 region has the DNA TGTGCCAGCAGCTCTCGACTGTCTGAGACCCAGTACTTC.

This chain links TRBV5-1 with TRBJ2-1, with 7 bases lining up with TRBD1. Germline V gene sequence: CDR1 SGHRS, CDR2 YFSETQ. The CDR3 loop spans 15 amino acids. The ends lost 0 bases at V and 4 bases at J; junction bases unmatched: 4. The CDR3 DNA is TGCGCCAGCAGCTTGGCCGAGGGGGCTTACAATGAGCAGTTCTTC. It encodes CASSLAEGAYNEQFF.

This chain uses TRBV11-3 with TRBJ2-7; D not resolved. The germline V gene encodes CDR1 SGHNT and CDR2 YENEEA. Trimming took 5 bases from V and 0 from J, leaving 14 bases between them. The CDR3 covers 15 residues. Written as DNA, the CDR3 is TGTGCCAGCAGCCTCATTGGGTGGAGCTCCTACGAGCAGTACTTC. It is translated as CASSLIGWSSYEQYF.

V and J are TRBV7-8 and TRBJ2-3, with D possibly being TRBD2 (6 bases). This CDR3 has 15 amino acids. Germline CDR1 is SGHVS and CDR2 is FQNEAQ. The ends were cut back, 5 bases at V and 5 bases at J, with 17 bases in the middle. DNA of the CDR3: TGTGCCAGCAGCACCAGACTAGATTCTATAGATACGCAGTATTTT. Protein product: CASSTRLDSIDTQYF.

In DNA form, the CDR3 reads TGCGCCAGCAGCCAACACCCCGGGACTAGCGTTGCGTACGAGCAGTACTTC. Its protein is CASSQHPGTSVAYEQYF. The rearrangement uses TRBV4-1 and TRBJ2-5, with TRBD2 matching 10 bases. The DNA end is a closer match to TRBJ2-7, so the J assignment may be wrong. This CDR3 has 17 residues. The V gene's germline CDR1 is MGHRA and CDR2 YSYEKL.

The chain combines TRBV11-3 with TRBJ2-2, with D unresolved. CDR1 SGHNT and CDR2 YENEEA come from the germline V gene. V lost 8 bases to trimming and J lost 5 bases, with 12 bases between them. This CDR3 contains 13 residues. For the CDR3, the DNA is TGTGCCAGCTCTCCACCGGTGACCGGGGAGCTGTTTTTT. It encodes CASSPPVTGELFF.

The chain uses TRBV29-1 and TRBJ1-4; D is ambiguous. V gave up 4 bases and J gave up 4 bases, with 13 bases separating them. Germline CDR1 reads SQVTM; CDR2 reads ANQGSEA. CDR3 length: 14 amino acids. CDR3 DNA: TGCAGCGTTGCGGCGACACGAGTTAATGAAAAACTGTTTTTT. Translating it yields CSVAATRVNEKLFF.

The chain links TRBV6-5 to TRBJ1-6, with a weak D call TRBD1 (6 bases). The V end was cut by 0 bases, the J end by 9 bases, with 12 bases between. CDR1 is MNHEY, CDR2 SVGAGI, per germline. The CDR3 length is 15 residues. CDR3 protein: CASSYSQGRGSPLHF. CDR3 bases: TGTGCCAGCAGTTACTCGCAGGGGCGCGGTTCACCCCTCCACTTT.

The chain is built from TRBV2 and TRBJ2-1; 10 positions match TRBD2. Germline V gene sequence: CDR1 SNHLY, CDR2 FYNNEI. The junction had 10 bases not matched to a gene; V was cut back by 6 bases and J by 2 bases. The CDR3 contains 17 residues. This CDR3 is CASSARQLAGAYNEQFF. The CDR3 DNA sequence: TGTGCCAGCAGCGCACGCCAGCTAGCGGGAGCCTACAATGAGCAGTTCTTC.

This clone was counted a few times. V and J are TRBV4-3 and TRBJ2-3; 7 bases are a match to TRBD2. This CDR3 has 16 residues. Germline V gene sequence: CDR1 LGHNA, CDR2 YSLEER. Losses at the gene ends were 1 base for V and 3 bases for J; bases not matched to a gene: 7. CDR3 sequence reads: CASSQATGTTTDTQYF. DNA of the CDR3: TGCGCCAGCAGCCAAGCGACCGGGACTACAACAGATACGCAGTATTTT.

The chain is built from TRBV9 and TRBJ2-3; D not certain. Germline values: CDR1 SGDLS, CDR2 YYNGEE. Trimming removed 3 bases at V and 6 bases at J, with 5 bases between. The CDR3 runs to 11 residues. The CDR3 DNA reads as TGTGCCAGCAGCGCGTTGGATACGCAGTATTTT. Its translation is CASSALDTQYF.

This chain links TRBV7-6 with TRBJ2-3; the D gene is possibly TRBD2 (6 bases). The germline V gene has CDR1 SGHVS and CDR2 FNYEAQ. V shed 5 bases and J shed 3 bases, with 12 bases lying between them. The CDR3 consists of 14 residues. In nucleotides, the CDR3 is TGTGCCAGCAGCACCGGGACTTTTACAGATACGCAGTATTTT. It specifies CASSTGTFTDTQYF.

CDR3 bases: TGCGCCAGCAGCCAGTGGCAGCGGGGGAGCACTGAAGCTTTCTTT. Translation: CASSQWQRGSTEAFF. The chain recombines TRBV4-1 with TRBJ1-1; possibly TRBD1 for D (5 bases). This CDR3 contains 15 residues. Germline V gives CDR1 MGHRA, CDR2 YSYEKL. Trimming left V 3 bases short and J 4 bases short, with 15 bases between.

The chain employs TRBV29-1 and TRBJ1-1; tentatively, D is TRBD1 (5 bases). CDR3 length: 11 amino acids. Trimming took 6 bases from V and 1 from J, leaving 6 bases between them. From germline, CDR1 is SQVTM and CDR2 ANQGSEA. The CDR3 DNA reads TGCAGCGTAACAGGGAACACTGAAGCTTTCTTT. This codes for CSVTGNTEAFF.

CDR3 sequence reads: CASSIQGAPTDTQYF. For the CDR3, the DNA is TGCGCCAGCAGCATACAGGGGGCCCCCACAGATACGCAGTATTTT. V gene TRBV5-1 combines with J gene TRBJ2-3, with TRBD1 identical over 9 bases. The germline V gene encodes CDR1 SGHRS and CDR2 YFSETQ. CDR3 length: 15 residues. J was trimmed by 2 bases and V by 4 bases; bases with no gene match: 5. The full variable domain, completed using reference TRBV5-1 and TRBJ2-3, is KAGVTQTPRYLIKTRGQQVTLSCSPISGHRSVSWYQQTPGQGLQFLFEYFSETQRNKGNFPGRFSGRQFSNSRSEMNVSTLELGDSALYLCASSIQGAPTDTQYFGPGTRLTVL.

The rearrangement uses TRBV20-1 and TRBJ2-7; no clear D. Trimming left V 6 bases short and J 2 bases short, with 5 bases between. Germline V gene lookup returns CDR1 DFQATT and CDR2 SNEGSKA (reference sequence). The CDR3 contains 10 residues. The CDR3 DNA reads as TGCAGTGCATTCACCTACGAGCAGTACTTC. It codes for CSAFTYEQYF.

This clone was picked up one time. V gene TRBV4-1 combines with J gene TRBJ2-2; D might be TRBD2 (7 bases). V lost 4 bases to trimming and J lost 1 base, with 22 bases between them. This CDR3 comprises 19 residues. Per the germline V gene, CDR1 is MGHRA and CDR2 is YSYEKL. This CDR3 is CASSPIGWVGGRNTGELFF. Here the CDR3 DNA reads TGCGCCAGCAGCCCAATCGGATGGGTCGGGGGGCGGAACACCGGGGAGCTGTTTTTT.

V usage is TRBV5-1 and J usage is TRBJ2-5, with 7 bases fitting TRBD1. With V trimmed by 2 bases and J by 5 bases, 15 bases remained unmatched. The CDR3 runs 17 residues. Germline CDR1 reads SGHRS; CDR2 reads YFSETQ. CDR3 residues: CASSLVLGTAYTETQYF. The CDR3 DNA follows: TGCGCCAGCAGCTTAGTACTTGGGACAGCCTACACCGAGACCCAGTACTTC.